Each of the 11 T cell receptor beta chains below was sequenced from the same sample in a study of cytomegalovirus exposure and HLA in healthy donors. With 60 Vbeta and 13 Jbeta primers, the PCR was carried out. Profiling relied on immunoSEQ multiplex PCR, and the TCRdb table lists in-frame clones only, not all of them. The sample records under 110,000 clones, roughly 80% being singletons. Sequenced sample: PBMCs. The receptors shown here come from a man in his sixties in good health and CMV-seronegative.

This chain connects TRBV4-1 to TRBJ2-2; D is possibly TRBD2 (6 bases). CDR3 size: 17 residues. V lost 4 bases to trimming and J lost 2 bases, with 17 bases between them. CDR1 and CDR2 from the germline V gene are MGHRA and YSYEKL. In DNA, the CDR3 is TGCGCCAGCAGCCCTCCGCCTGGGCGGGGAAACACCGGGGAGCTGTTTTTT. Its translation: CASSPPPGRGNTGELFF.

This clone has just a few counts. J is TRBJ1-1 and V is TRBV28; D ambiguous. Germline V gives CDR1 MDHEN, CDR2 SYDVKM. The CDR3 is 12 amino acids. V gave up 1 base and J gave up 4 bases, with 4 bases separating them. The CDR3 sequence: CASSLSSTEAFF. CDR3 DNA: TGTGCCAGCAGTTTATCGTCCACTGAAGCTTTCTTT.

The V gene is TRBV5-1, the J gene TRBJ2-1; TRBD1 might be the D (6 bases). There are 16 residues in the CDR3. V was trimmed by 4 bases and J by 2 bases, leaving 16 bases between them. Germline V gives CDR1 SGHRS, CDR2 YFSETQ. This CDR3 is CASSLGAGMAYNEQFF. The CDR3 DNA reads TGCGCCAGCAGCCTGGGGGCAGGGATGGCCTACAATGAGCAGTTCTTC. The full variable domain, rest sourced from reference TRBV5-1 and TRBJ2-1, is KAGVTQTPRYLIKTRGQQVTLSCSPISGHRSVSWYQQTPGQGLQFLFEYFSETQRNKGNFPGRFSGRQFSNSRSEMNVSTLELGDSALYLCASSLGAGMAYNEQFFGPGTRLTVL.

The chain employs TRBV19 and TRBJ1-1, with D unclear. Trimming stripped 5 bases from V and 3 bases from J, with 13 bases between. The length of the CDR3 is 14 residues. CDR1 and CDR2 from the germline V gene are LNHDA and SQIVND (reference sequence). The CDR3 sequence is CASSSGRLDTEAFF. CDR3 DNA sequence: TGTGCCAGTAGTTCAGGTCGGTTGGACACTGAAGCTTTCTTT.

Concerning this clone itself: One junction end disagrees with the germline gene, perhaps due to a read error. Other nucleotide sequences in the sample specify the same CDR3. J is TRBJ1-1 and V is TRBV28; unclear D gene. CDR3 length equals 15 residues. CDR1 and CDR2 from the germline V gene are MDHEN and SYDVKM. This CDR3 reads CASSPAGLLNTEAFF. CDR3 DNA: TGTGCCAGCAGTCCCGCGGGGTTACTGAACACTGAAGCCTTCTTT.

This chain connects TRBV2 to TRBJ2-5, with D possibly matching TRBD2 (6 bases). V shed 6 bases and J shed 5 bases, with 25 bases lying between them. CDR3 size: 17 residues. CDR1 and CDR2 (germline): SNHLY, FYNNEI. DNA for the CDR3: TGTGCCAGCAGAACCTACCTAGCCCCCGGGGGTGGGGAGACCCAGTACTTC. Translation gives CASRTYLAPGGGETQYF.

The chain combines TRBV6-5 with TRBJ2-1, with D maybe TRBD2 (5 bases). Germline V gene data show CDR1 as MNHEY and CDR2 as SVGAGI. The CDR3 runs to 14 residues. Trimming removed 2 bases from V and 10 bases from J, with 15 bases in between. In nucleotides, the CDR3 is TGTGCCAGCAGTTACGGACTTACCTTGGGAGAGCAGTTCTTC. This gives the protein CASSYGLTLGEQFF.

This clone was seen a single time. The chain is built from TRBV29-1 and TRBJ1-2; a possible D gene is TRBD1 (5 bases). CDR1 is SQVTM, CDR2 ANQGSEA, per germline. The CDR3 spans 14 residues. Trimming stripped 6 bases from V and 4 bases from J, with 18 bases between. The CDR3 spells CSVVDGGASYGYTF. The CDR3 DNA reads as TGCAGCGTCGTCGACGGAGGGGCAAGCTATGGCTACACCTTC. Full variable domain (rest looked up from reference TRBV29-1 and TRBJ1-2): SAVISQKPSRDICQRGTSLTIQCQVDSQVTMMFWYRQQPGQSLTLIATANQGSEATYESGFVIDKFPISRPNLTFSTLTVSNMSPEDSSIYLCSVVDGGASYGYTFGSGTRLTVV.

This clone appeared a few times. The chain combines TRBV6-6 with TRBJ1-1; 8 bases map to TRBD1. Germline loops: CDR1 MNHNY, CDR2 SVGAGI (reference sequence). J was trimmed by 6 bases and V by 6 bases; bases with no gene match: 6. This CDR3 spans 13 amino acids. CDR3 in DNA: TGTGCCAGCAGGGGAGGACAGGGCTCTGAAGCTTTCTTT. Amino acids: CASRGGQGSEAFF.

The chain couples TRBV6-1 to TRBJ1-2; D may be TRBD1 (6 bases). Germline assignment: CDR1 MNHNS and CDR2 SASEGT. This CDR3 spans 15 amino acids. V was trimmed by 3 bases and J by 1 base, leaving 12 bases between them. CDR3 residues: CASSDRGDYNYGYTF. CDR3 sequence (DNA): TGTGCCAGCAGTGACAGGGGTGACTATAACTATGGCTACACCTTC.

V gene TRBV11-3 combines with J gene TRBJ2-3; maybe TRBD2 (5 bases). From germline, CDR1 is SGHNT and CDR2 YENEEA. This CDR3 spans 15 amino acids. Trimming removed 4 bases from V and 6 bases from J, with 17 bases in between. The CDR3 sequence is CASSSGETQMDTQYF. As DNA, the CDR3 is TGTGCCAGCAGCTCCGGGGAAACCCAGATGGATACGCAGTATTTT.